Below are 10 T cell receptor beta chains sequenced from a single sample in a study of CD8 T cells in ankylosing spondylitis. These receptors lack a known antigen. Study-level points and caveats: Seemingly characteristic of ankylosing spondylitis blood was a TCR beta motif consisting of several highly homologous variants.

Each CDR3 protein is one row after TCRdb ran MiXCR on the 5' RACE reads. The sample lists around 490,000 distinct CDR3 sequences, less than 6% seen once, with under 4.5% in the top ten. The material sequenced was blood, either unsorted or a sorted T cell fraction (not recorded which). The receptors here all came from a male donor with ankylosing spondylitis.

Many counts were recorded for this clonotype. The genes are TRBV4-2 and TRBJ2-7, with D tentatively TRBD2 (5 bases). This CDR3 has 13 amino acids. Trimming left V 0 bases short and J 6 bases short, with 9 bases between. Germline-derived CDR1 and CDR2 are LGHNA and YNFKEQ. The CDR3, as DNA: TGTGCCAGCAGCCAAGATGGCCGGGGCGAGCAGTACTTC. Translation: CASSQDGRGEQYF.

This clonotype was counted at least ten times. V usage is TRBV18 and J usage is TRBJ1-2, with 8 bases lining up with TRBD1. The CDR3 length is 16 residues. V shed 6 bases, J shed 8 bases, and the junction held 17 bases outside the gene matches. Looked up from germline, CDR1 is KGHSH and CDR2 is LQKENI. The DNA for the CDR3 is TGTGCCAGCTCGCCCATGAGCCTTGGACAGGGCAACGGCTACACCTTC. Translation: CASSPMSLGQGNGYTF.

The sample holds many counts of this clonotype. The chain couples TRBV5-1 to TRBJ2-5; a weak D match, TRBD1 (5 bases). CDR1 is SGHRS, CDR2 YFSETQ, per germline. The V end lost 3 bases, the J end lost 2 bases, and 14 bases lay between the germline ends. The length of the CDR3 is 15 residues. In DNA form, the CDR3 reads TGCGCCAGCAGCTGGGGCCGATTGGCGCAAGAGACCCAGTACTTC. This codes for CASSWGRLAQETQYF.

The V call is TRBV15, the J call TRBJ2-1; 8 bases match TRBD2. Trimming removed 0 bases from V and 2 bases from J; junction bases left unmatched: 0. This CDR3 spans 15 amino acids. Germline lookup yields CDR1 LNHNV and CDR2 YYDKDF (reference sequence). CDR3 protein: CATSRDGRAYNEQFF. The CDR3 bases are TGTGCCACCAGCAGAGACGGGAGGGCCTACAATGAGCAGTTCTTC.

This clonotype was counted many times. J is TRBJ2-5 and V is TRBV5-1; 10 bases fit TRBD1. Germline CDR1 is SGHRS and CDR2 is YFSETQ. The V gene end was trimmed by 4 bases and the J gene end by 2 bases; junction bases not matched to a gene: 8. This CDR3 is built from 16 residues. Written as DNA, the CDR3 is TGCGCCAGCAGCCAGGACAGGGGGGCCAATCAAGAGACCCAGTACTTC. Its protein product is CASSQDRGANQETQYF. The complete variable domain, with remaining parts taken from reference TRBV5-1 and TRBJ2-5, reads KAGVTQTPRYLIKTRGQQVTLSCSPISGHRSVSWYQQTPGQGLQFLFEYFSETQRNKGNFPGRFSGRQFSNSRSEMNVSTLELGDSALYLCASSQDRGANQETQYFGPGTRLLVL.

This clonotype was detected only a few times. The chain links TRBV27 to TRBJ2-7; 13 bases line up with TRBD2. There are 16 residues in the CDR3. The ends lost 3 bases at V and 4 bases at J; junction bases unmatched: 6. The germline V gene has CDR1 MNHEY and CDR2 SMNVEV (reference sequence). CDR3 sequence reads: CASSFSLAGGWYEQYF. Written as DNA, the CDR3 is TGTGCCAGCAGTTTCTCACTAGCGGGGGGGTGGTACGAGCAGTACTTC.

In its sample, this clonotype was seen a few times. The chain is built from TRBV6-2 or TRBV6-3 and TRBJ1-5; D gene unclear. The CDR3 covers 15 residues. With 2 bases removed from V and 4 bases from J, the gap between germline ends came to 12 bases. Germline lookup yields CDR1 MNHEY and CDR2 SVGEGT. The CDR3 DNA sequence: TGTGCCAGCAGTTACAGGCAGCCCACTAATCAGCCCCAGCATTTT. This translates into CASSYRQPTNQPQHF.

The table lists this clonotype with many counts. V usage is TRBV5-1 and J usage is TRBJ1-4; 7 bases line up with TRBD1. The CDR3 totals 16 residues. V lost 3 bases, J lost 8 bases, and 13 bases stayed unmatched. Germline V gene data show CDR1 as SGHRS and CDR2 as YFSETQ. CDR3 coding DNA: TGCGCCAGCAGCTGGGGCCGGACAGGAGGTGGCGAAAAACTGTTTTTT. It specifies CASSWGRTGGGEKLFF.

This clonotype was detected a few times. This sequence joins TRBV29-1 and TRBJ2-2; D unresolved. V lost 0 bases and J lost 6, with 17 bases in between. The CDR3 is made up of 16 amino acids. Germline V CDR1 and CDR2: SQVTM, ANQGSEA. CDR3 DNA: TGCAGCGTTGAAGATCAAGGCTCCGGTGTGGCCGGGGAGCTGTTTTTT. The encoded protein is CSVEDQGSGVAGELFF.

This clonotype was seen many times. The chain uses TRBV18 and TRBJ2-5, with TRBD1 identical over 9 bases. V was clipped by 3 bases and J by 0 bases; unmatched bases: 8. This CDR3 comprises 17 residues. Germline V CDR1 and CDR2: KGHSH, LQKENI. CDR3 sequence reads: CASSPGQGRRHQETQYF. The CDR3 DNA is TGTGCCAGCTCACCGGGACAGGGACGAAGGCACCAAGAGACCCAGTACTTC.